One sample yielded the 21 T cell receptor beta chains listed below, sequenced in a study of cytomegalovirus exposure and HLA in healthy donors. PCR primers comprised 60 Vbeta and 13 Jbeta primers. Some clones are missing from TCRdb's copy, which holds only in-frame ones; the method was immunoSEQ multiplex PCR. The repertoire holds 150,000 to 200,000 clones, with roughly 80% as singletons. The sample taken for sequencing was PBMCs. These receptor sequences come from a boy aged 5-17 years in good health and CMV-seronegative.

This clone was found a few times. The gene calls are TRBV5-8 and TRBJ1-5, with 7 bases that match TRBD1. The trim removed 4 bases at V and 0 bases at J, leaving 7 bases unmatched. Looked up from germline, CDR1 is SGHTS and CDR2 is YDEGEE. CDR3 length equals 16 residues. Written as DNA, the CDR3 is TGTGCCAGCAGCGCCGGGACAGTAGATAGCAATCAGCCCCAGCATTTT. It translates to CASSAGTVDSNQPQHF.

The chain links TRBV6-1 to TRBJ1-3; D uncertain. V was shortened by 1 base and J by 2 bases, with 6 bases between the two germline ends. Germline V gene data show CDR1 as MNHNS and CDR2 as SASEGT. The CDR3 has 14 amino acids. DNA for the CDR3: TGTGCCAGCAGTGAAGGTTTCGCTGGAAACACCATATATTTT. The encoded protein is CASSEGFAGNTIYF.

This rearrangement joins TRBV14 to TRBJ2-7, with a weak D call TRBD1 (6 bases). CDR3 size: 14 residues. Germline V gene lookup returns CDR1 SGHDN and CDR2 FVKESK. V was shortened by 4 bases and J by 0 bases, with 10 bases between the two germline ends. The CDR3 region has the DNA TGTGCCAGCAGCCCGATGACAGGCTCCTACGAGCAGTACTTC. Encoded protein: CASSPMTGSYEQYF.

This rearrangement joins TRBV27 to TRBJ1-2; 9 positions match TRBD1. CDR1 and CDR2 (germline): MNHEY, SMNVEV (reference sequence). CDR3 length: 13 residues. The J segment lost 8 bases and the V segment lost 3 bases, leaving 4 bases of the junction unmatched. As DNA, the CDR3 is TGTGCCAGCAGTTTCCGACAGGGGGGAGGCTACACCTTC. Translating it yields CASSFRQGGGYTF.

The gene calls are TRBV9 and TRBJ1-2; D perhaps matches TRBD1 (6 bases). V lost 4 bases and J lost 4, with 23 bases in between. From germline, CDR1 is SGDLS and CDR2 YYNGEE. This CDR3 is built from 17 residues. The CDR3 DNA is TGTGCCAGCAGCACGCGAGGGCGGGGGGCTAAAGGCTATGGCTACACCTTC. Encoded protein: CASSTRGRGAKGYGYTF. The full variable domain, completed using reference TRBV9 and TRBJ1-2, is DSGVTQTPKHLITATGQRVTLRCSPRSGDLSVYWYQQSLDQGLQFLIQYYNGEERAKGNILERFSAQQFPDLHSELNLSSLELGDSALYFCASSTRGRGAKGYGYTFGSGTRLTVV.

V and J are TRBV7-2 and TRBJ2-7, with D tentatively TRBD2 (6 bases). V lost 4 bases, J lost 4 bases, and 17 bases lay in between. Germline V gene data show CDR1 as SGHTA and CDR2 as FQGNSA. The CDR3 is 15 amino acids. CDR3 nucleotide sequence: TGTGCCAGCAGCTCCAGGACAAATGGGGGGTACGAGCAGTACTTC. This translates into CASSSRTNGGYEQYF.

V is TRBV9 and J is TRBJ2-1, with 12 bases aligning to TRBD2. After removal of 3 bases from V and 10 bases from J, the junction contained 5 bases not matched to a gene. The CDR3 spans 14 residues. In germline, CDR1 is SGDLS, CDR2 YYNGEE. CDR3: CASSELAGGQEQFF. The CDR3 DNA reads TGTGCCAGCAGCGAGCTAGCGGGGGGGCAGGAGCAGTTCTTC.

This clone has just a few counts. The rearrangement uses TRBV7-9 and TRBJ1-2; 12 nucleotides match TRBD1. The CDR3 consists of 15 residues. J was trimmed by 8 bases and V by 5 bases; bases with no gene match: 9. The germline gives CDR1 SEHNR, CDR2 FQNEAQ (reference sequence). The CDR3 protein is CASSNWGQGARGYTF. The DNA for the CDR3 is TGTGCCAGCAGCAATTGGGGACAGGGGGCTCGAGGCTACACCTTC.

V is TRBV5-4 and J is TRBJ1-2, with TRBD1 matching over 8 bases. The germline CDR1 and CDR2 sequences are SGHNT and YYREEE (reference sequence). The CDR3 runs to 16 residues. V lost 4 bases, J lost 2 bases, and 10 bases stayed unmatched. CDR3 amino acids: CASSQSRGTGNYGYTF. The CDR3 nucleotides are TGTGCCAGCAGCCAGAGCCGCGGGACAGGAAACTATGGCTACACCTTC.

The rearrangement links TRBV4-2 to TRBJ2-2; 7 bases match TRBD1. The ends lost 1 base at V and 2 bases at J; junction bases unmatched: 7. This CDR3 region has 17 residues. Germline V lookup: CDR1 LGHNA, CDR2 YNFKEQ. The DNA for the CDR3 is TGTGCCAGCAGCCAAGGTCACAGGGGCGATAACACCGGGGAGCTGTTTTTT. Protein product: CASSQGHRGDNTGELFF.

The chain combines TRBV25-1 with TRBJ1-4; the D is unclear. The ends were cut back, 2 bases at V and 2 bases at J, with 9 bases in the middle. Looked up from germline, CDR1 is MGHDK and CDR2 is SYGVNS. This CDR3 comprises 15 residues. The CDR3 here is CASSERGYTNEKLFF. CDR3 nucleotide sequence: TGTGCCAGCAGTGAAAGAGGATACACTAATGAAAAACTGTTTTTT. Using reference TRBV25-1 and TRBJ1-4 for the parts outside the CDR3, the full variable domain is EADIYQTPRYLVIGTGKKITLECSQTMGHDKMYWYQQDPGMELHLIHYSYGVNSTEKGDLSSESTVSRIRTEHFPLTLESARPSHTSQYLCASSERGYTNEKLFFGSGTQLSVL.

This sequence joins TRBV6-5 and TRBJ2-7, with TRBD2 matching 10 bases. In germline, CDR1 is MNHEY, CDR2 SVGAGI. V was pared by 7 bases and J by 3 bases, with 9 bases of the junction left unmatched. The CDR3 is 15 residues long. The CDR3 nucleotides read TGTGCCAGCACTGAGACTAGCGGGCACCGCTACGAGCAGTACTTC. It codes for CASTETSGHRYEQYF.

The chain is built from TRBV4-1 and TRBJ2-3; the D gene is possibly TRBD2 (5 bases). The germline CDR1 and CDR2 sequences are MGHRA and YSYEKL. The V and J ends lost 3 bases and 6 bases respectively, with 13 bases between them. This CDR3 comprises 14 residues. The DNA of the CDR3 is TGCGCCAGCAGCCAGTTCGGCCCGGGGGATACGCAGTATTTT. Protein sequence: CASSQFGPGDTQYF.

J is TRBJ2-6 and V is TRBV5-1, with 8 positions matching TRBD1. The CDR3 has 16 amino acids. CDR1 is SGHRS, CDR2 YFSETQ, per germline. V dropped 4 bases and J dropped 4; count of bases not matched to a gene: 7. The CDR3 bases are TGCGCCAGCAGCACAAGGACAGGGAGCGGGGCCAACGTCCTGACTTTC. As protein: CASSTRTGSGANVLTF.

This clone showed up just once. This chain uses TRBV5-6 with TRBJ1-1, with D possibly being TRBD1 (6 bases). The germline V gene has CDR1 SGHDT and CDR2 YYEEEE. Trimming removed 0 bases from V and 4 bases from J, with 19 bases in between. The CDR3 extends over 17 amino acids. CDR3 in amino acids: CASSLVHSAGGFTEAFF. The CDR3 DNA follows: TGTGCCAGCAGCTTGGTTCACTCGGCGGGGGGCTTCACTGAAGCTTTCTTT.

The table lists this clone with a count of one. The V and J genes are TRBV19 and TRBJ2-5; 10 bases line up with TRBD1. This CDR3 is built from 15 residues. The V gene end was trimmed by 4 bases and the J gene end by 2 bases; junction bases not matched to a gene: 4. Germline V gene sequence: CDR1 LNHDA, CDR2 SQIVND (reference sequence). The DNA for the CDR3 is TGTGCCAGTAGTAAGGGGACAGGGGAACAAGAGACCCAGTACTTC. Translated, it gives CASSKGTGEQETQYF.

This clone was found once. The chain links TRBV30 to TRBJ1-1; possibly TRBD1 for D (5 bases). The CDR3 totals 16 residues. Germline lookup yields CDR1 GTSNPN and CDR2 SVGIG (reference sequence). V was pared by 4 bases and J by 1 base, with 19 bases between. CDR3 loop: CAWIRKGSAWNTEAFF. The CDR3 nucleotides are TGTGCCTGGATTAGGAAGGGGTCGGCATGGAACACTGAAGCTTTCTTT.

The J gene is TRBJ2-4, the V gene TRBV4-1; no firm D call. The germline CDR1 and CDR2 sequences are MGHRA and YSYEKL. Trimming cost V 1 base and J 0 bases, with 10 bases left between them. This CDR3 region has 16 residues. CDR3: CASSQGERLAKNIQYF. CDR3 nucleotide sequence: TGCGCCAGCAGCCAAGGTGAAAGACTAGCCAAAAACATTCAGTACTTC.

In nucleotides, the CDR3 is TGTGCTAGTGGTACTAGACTAACAGGGTACAATGAGCAGTTCTTC. It is translated as CASGTRLTGYNEQFF. V gene TRBV12-5 combines with J gene TRBJ2-1; D possibly corresponds to TRBD1 (6 bases). The ends were cut back, 5 bases at V and 4 bases at J, with 15 bases in the middle. The CDR3 consists of 15 residues. Looked up from germline, CDR1 is LGHNT and CDR2 is FRNRAP.

Comments on this clone: The sample contains more than one DNA sequence encoding this CDR3. The chain employs TRBV5-4 and TRBJ2-7; possibly TRBD1 for D (6 bases). The V end was cut by 0 bases, the J end by 2 bases, with 9 bases between. CDR1 is SGHNT and CDR2 is YYREEE in the germline V gene (reference sequence). This CDR3 is 14 amino acids long. Here the CDR3 reads CASSLDRVPYEQYF. The CDR3 DNA follows: TGTGCCAGCAGCTTGGACAGGGTGCCCTACGAGCAGTACTTC.

The chain couples TRBV25-1 to TRBJ2-7, with TRBD2 matching 9 bases. The V gene's germline CDR1 is MGHDK and CDR2 SYGVNS. J lost 2 bases, V lost 5 bases, and 10 bases had no gene match. The CDR3 extends over 16 amino acids. The CDR3 sequence: CASSQTTSGIPYEQYF. In DNA form, the CDR3 reads TGTGCCAGCAGTCAAACGACTAGCGGAATTCCCTACGAGCAGTACTTC.